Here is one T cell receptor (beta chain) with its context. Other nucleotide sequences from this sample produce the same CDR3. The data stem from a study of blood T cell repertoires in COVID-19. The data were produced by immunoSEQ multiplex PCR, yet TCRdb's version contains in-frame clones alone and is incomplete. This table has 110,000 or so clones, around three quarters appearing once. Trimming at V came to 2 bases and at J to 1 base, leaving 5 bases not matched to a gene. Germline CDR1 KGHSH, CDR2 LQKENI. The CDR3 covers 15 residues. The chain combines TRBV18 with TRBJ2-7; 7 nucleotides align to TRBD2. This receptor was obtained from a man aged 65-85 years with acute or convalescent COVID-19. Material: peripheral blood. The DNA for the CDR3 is TGTGCCAGCTCACCAGGCCTAGCGGCTTCCTACGAGCAGTACTTC. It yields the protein CASSPGLAASYEQYF.